This T cell receptor (beta chain) stems from a study of shared clonotypes between healthy human individuals. Study at large: CD4 naive and memory got three plates each, CD8 naive two, CD8 memory one. Findings of the study overall: Though the depth was large, rarefaction showed that sorted-subset sequencing was incomplete.

With respect to this clone: The antigen is undetermined.

Sequenced by immunoSEQ multiplex PCR; TCRdb stores in-frame clones only, minus some. The data contain roughly 110,000 clones, around 65% of them seen just once; the ten biggest clones take up roughly 23%. V was trimmed by 1 base and J by 1 base, leaving 8 bases between them. CDR1 and CDR2 from the germline V gene are SGHTA and FQGNSA. The CDR3 extends over 15 amino acids. This chain joins TRBV7-2 and TRBJ2-1; maybe TRBD2 (6 bases). The sample was memory CD8+ T cells sorted from blood. Subset here: CD45RO+ cells pooled with CCR7-negative TemRA cells. This receptor was taken from a woman aged 30 to 39 in good health. Here the CDR3 reads CASSLGGRSYNEQFF. The CDR3 DNA reads as TGTGCCAGCAGCTTAGGTGGGAGGTCCTACAATGAGCAGTTCTTC. Full variable domain (remainder filled in from reference TRBV7-2 and TRBJ2-1): GAGVSQSPSNKVTEKGKDVELRCDPISGHTALYWYRQSLGQGLEFLIYFQGNSAPDKSGLPSDRFSAERTGGSVSTLTIQRTQQEDSAVYLCASSLGGRSYNEQFFGPGTRLTVL.